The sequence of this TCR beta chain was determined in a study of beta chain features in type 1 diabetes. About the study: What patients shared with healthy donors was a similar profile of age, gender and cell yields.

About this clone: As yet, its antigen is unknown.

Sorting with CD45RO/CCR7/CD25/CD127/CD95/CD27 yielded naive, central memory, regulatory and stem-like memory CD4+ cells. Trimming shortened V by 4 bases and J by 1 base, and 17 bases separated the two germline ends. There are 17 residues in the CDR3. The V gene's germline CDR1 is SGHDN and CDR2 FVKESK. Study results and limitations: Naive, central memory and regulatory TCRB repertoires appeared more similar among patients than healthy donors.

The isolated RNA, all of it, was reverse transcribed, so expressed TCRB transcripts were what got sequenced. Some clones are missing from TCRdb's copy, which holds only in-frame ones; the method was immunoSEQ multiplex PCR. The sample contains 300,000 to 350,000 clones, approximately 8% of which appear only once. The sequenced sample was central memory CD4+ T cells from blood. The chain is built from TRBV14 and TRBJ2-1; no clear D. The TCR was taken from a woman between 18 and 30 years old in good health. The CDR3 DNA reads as TGTGCCAGCAGCCTGACCGGAAGGATTAGTTCCTACAATGAGCAGTTCTTC. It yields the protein CASSLTGRISSYNEQFF. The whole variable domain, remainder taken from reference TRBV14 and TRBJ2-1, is EAGVTQFPSHSVIEKGQTVTLRCDPISGHDNLYWYRRVMGKEIKFLLHFVKESKQDESGMPNNRFLAERTGGTYSTLKVQPAELEDSGVYFCASSLTGRISSYNEQFFGPGTRLTVL.